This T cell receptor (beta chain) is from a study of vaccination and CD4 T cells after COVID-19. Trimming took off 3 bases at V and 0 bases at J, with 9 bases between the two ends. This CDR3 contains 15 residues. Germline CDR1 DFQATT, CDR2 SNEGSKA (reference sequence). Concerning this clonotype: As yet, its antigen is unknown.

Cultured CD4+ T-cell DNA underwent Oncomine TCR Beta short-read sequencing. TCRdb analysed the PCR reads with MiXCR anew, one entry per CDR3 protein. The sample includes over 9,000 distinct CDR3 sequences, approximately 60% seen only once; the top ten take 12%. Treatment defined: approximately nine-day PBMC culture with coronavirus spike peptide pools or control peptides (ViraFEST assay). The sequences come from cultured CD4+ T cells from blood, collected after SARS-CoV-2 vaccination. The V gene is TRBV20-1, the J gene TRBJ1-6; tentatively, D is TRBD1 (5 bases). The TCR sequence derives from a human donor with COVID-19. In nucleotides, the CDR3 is TGCAGTGCTAGGGGCGGGGGCTCCTATAATTCACCCCTCCACTTT. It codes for CSARGGGSYNSPLHF.